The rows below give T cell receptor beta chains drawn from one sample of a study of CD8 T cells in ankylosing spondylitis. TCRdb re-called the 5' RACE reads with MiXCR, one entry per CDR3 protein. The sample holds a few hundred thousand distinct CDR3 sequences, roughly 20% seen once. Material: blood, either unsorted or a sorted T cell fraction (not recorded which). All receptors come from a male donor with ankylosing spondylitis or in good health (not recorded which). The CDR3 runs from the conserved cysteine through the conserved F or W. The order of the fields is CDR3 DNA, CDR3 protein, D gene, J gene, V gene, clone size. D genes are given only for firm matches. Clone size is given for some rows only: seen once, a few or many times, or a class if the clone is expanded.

cdr3_nt: TGTGCCAGCAGGCCGGGACAGGGGGTTACTGAAGCTTTCTTT
cdr3_aa: CASRPGQGVTEAFF
d_call: TRBD1
j_call: TRBJ1-1
v_call: TRBV12-3/TRBV12-4
clone_size: few

cdr3_nt: TGTGCCATCCCCATGAGCGGGGGGAAAAATGAGCAGTTCTTC
cdr3_aa: CAIPMSGGKNEQFF
d_call: TRBD2
j_call: TRBJ2-1
v_call: TRBV28
clone_size: NA

cdr3_nt: TGCAGTGCCGTAGACATACGCACCTCCTACGAGCAGTACTTC
cdr3_aa: CSAVDIRTSYEQYF
d_call: NA
j_call: TRBJ2-7
v_call: TRBV20-1
clone_size: NA

cdr3_nt: TGTGCCAGCACTTTCTACCAGGGGGATGAGCAGTTCTTC
cdr3_aa: CASTFYQGDEQFF
d_call: TRBD1
j_call: TRBJ2-1
v_call: TRBV6-5
clone_size: few

cdr3_nt: TGTGCCAGCAGTCTGACAGGGGGATCCTCTAATGAAAAACTGTTTTTT
cdr3_aa: CASSLTGGSSNEKLFF
d_call: TRBD1
j_call: TRBJ1-4
v_call: TRBV12-3/TRBV12-4
clone_size: NA

cdr3_nt: TGTGCCAGCAGCCCAGCGGCGTCTTCCTACGAGCAGTACTTC
cdr3_aa: CASSPAASSYEQYF
d_call: NA
j_call: TRBJ2-7
v_call: TRBV7-7
clone_size: few

cdr3_nt: TGCAGTGCTAGAGATCGGGCGGAGAGCTCCTACGAGCAGTACTTC
cdr3_aa: CSARDRAESSYEQYF
d_call: NA
j_call: TRBJ2-7
v_call: TRBV20-1
clone_size: few

cdr3_nt: TGTGCCAGCAGTCCGAGCCGGGACAGGGTCAAGGGCTACACCTTC
cdr3_aa: CASSPSRDRVKGYTF
d_call: TRBD1
j_call: TRBJ1-2
v_call: TRBV27
clone_size: few

cdr3_nt: TGCAGCGTTGAAAAGGACAGGGGGTCGGCCTACGAGCAGTACTTC
cdr3_aa: CSVEKDRGSAYEQYF
d_call: TRBD1
j_call: TRBJ2-7
v_call: TRBV29-1
clone_size: NA

cdr3_nt: TGTGCCAGCAGCCAAGAGCGGGACAGGGGTTATGGCTACACCTTC
cdr3_aa: CASSQERDRGYGYTF
d_call: TRBD1
j_call: TRBJ1-2
v_call: TRBV4-2
clone_size: NA

cdr3_nt: TGTGCCAGCATTTTCGGGACTAGCACTGAGACCCAGTACTTC
cdr3_aa: CASIFGTSTETQYF
d_call: TRBD2
j_call: TRBJ2-5
v_call: TRBV2
clone_size: NA

cdr3_nt: TGTGCCAGCAGTTCCCGGGACACGGGCTCCTACGAGCAGTACTTC
cdr3_aa: CASSSRDTGSYEQYF
d_call: NA
j_call: TRBJ2-7
v_call: TRBV12-3/TRBV12-4
clone_size: many

cdr3_nt: TGCAGTGCTAGAGTGAGGTCGGAGGACACACTCGATGAGCAGTTCTTC
cdr3_aa: CSARVRSEDTLDEQFF
d_call: NA
j_call: TRBJ2-1
v_call: TRBV20-1
clone_size: NA

cdr3_nt: TGTGCCAGCAGCTTTCAACGACAGGTCTACTCTGGGGCCAACGTCCTGACTTTC
cdr3_aa: CASSFQRQVYSGANVLTF
d_call: NA
j_call: TRBJ2-6
v_call: TRBV7-3
clone_size: few

cdr3_nt: TGTGCCAGCAGCCAACCCAACGACCTTATGAACACTGAAGCTTTCTTT
cdr3_aa: CASSQPNDLMNTEAFF
d_call: NA
j_call: TRBJ1-1
v_call: TRBV4-2
clone_size: NA

cdr3_nt: TGTGCCAGCACGGCAGCAGCGAACACCGGGGAGCTGTTTTTT
cdr3_aa: CASTAAANTGELFF
d_call: NA
j_call: TRBJ2-2
v_call: TRBV12-3/TRBV12-4
clone_size: few

cdr3_nt: TGTGCCAGCAGCCCACATAATTCACCCCTCCACTTT
cdr3_aa: CASSPHNSPLHF
d_call: NA
j_call: TRBJ1-6
v_call: TRBV7-9
clone_size: NA

cdr3_nt: TGTGCCAGCAGCTCACACGACGGGTGGGGGTCCCAAGAGACCCAGTACTTC
cdr3_aa: CASSSHDGWGSQETQYF
d_call: NA
j_call: TRBJ2-5
v_call: TRBV5-5
clone_size: NA

cdr3_nt: TGTGCCAGCAGTTACTCAGACAGTATAGAGACCCAGTACTTC
cdr3_aa: CASSYSDSIETQYF
d_call: NA
j_call: TRBJ2-5
v_call: TRBV6-5
clone_size: NA

cdr3_nt: TGTGCCACCAGCATAGCGGGGATAAATACAGATACGCAGTATTTT
cdr3_aa: CATSIAGINTDTQYF
d_call: TRBD2
j_call: TRBJ2-3
v_call: TRBV15
clone_size: NA

cdr3_nt: TGTGCCAGCAGCTTAGATTCCTTCCCCGCGTATACGCAGTATTTT
cdr3_aa: CASSLDSFPAYTQYF
d_call: NA
j_call: TRBJ2-3
v_call: TRBV7-2
clone_size: NA

cdr3_nt: TGTGCCAGCAGTTGGTTTCCGCAGGTCGCCGTGCAGTACTTC
cdr3_aa: CASSWFPQVAVQYF
d_call: NA
j_call: TRBJ2-7
v_call: TRBV6-5
clone_size: NA

cdr3_nt: TGCAGCGTACACAGGGCGGGCGGGGAGCTGTTTTTT
cdr3_aa: CSVHRAGGELFF
d_call: NA
j_call: TRBJ2-2
v_call: TRBV29-1
clone_size: few

cdr3_nt: TGTGCCAGCAGCCAAGCTACTACCGGGGAGCTGTTTTTT
cdr3_aa: CASSQATTGELFF
d_call: NA
j_call: TRBJ2-2
v_call: TRBV12-3/TRBV12-4
clone_size: NA

cdr3_nt: TGTGCCAGCAGCTTAGAGAAAGGTTTCGACGAGCAGTACTTC
cdr3_aa: CASSLEKGFDEQYF
d_call: NA
j_call: TRBJ2-7
v_call: TRBV7-2
clone_size: few

cdr3_nt: TGTGCCAGCAGCCCAGATGGGGTACGGGGCGAGCAGTACTTC
cdr3_aa: CASSPDGVRGEQYF
d_call: NA
j_call: TRBJ2-7
v_call: TRBV7-9
clone_size: NA

cdr3_nt: TGCAGCGTTGGAGGCGGTCCTAACTATGGCTACACCTTC
cdr3_aa: CSVGGGPNYGYTF
d_call: NA
j_call: TRBJ1-2
v_call: TRBV29-1
clone_size: NA

cdr3_nt: TGTGCCAGCACTCACCTCCCCAGGCAGAGCACAGATACGCAGTATTTT
cdr3_aa: CASTHLPRQSTDTQYF
d_call: NA
j_call: TRBJ2-3
v_call: TRBV6-1
clone_size: NA

cdr3_nt: TGTGCCAGCAGCTGGGGAACCGGGACAGCTTATGGCTACACCTTC
cdr3_aa: CASSWGTGTAYGYTF
d_call: TRBD1
j_call: TRBJ1-2
v_call: TRBV5-6
clone_size: NA

cdr3_nt: TGTGCCAGCAGCCACGTTGGGACAGCCGCCGGCGTGTACGAGCAGTACTTC
cdr3_aa: CASSHVGTAAGVYEQYF
d_call: TRBD1
j_call: TRBJ2-7
v_call: TRBV5-6
clone_size: NA

cdr3_nt: TGTGCCAGCAGTCCCATCGGCGGGGGGGAGACCCAGTACTTC
cdr3_aa: CASSPIGGGETQYF
d_call: TRBD2
j_call: TRBJ2-5
v_call: TRBV28
clone_size: NA

cdr3_nt: TGCAGTGCTAGAGATCACAGGGGGCAGGTCTACGAGCAGTACTTC
cdr3_aa: CSARDHRGQVYEQYF
d_call: TRBD1
j_call: TRBJ2-7
v_call: TRBV20-1
clone_size: few

cdr3_nt: TGTGCCAGCAGTGAATTTTCCAGTGGGGGGGCTGCCAATGAGCAGTTCTTC
cdr3_aa: CASSEFSSGGAANEQFF
d_call: NA
j_call: TRBJ2-1
v_call: TRBV25-1
clone_size: NA

cdr3_nt: TGTGCCAGCGAGTCAGCGGGGGTATCCTACAATGAGCAGTTCTTC
cdr3_aa: CASESAGVSYNEQFF
d_call: TRBD2
j_call: TRBJ2-1
v_call: TRBV2
clone_size: NA

cdr3_nt: TGTGCCAGCAGCCCGCAGGGTGATCCCTACGAGCAGTACTTC
cdr3_aa: CASSPQGDPYEQYF
d_call: NA
j_call: TRBJ2-7
v_call: TRBV11-2
clone_size: NA

cdr3_nt: TGTGCCAGCAGCCCCGATGGTACTGAAGCTTTCTTT
cdr3_aa: CASSPDGTEAFF
d_call: NA
j_call: TRBJ1-1
v_call: TRBV4-2
clone_size: few

cdr3_nt: TGTGCTTGCGTGGGACTAGCTGGAGATACGCAGTATTTT
cdr3_aa: CACVGLAGDTQYF
d_call: TRBD2
j_call: TRBJ2-3
v_call: TRBV7-9
clone_size: NA

cdr3_nt: TGCAGCGGACTAGGACTAGCGGGATCCTACGAGCAGTACTTC
cdr3_aa: CSGLGLAGSYEQYF
d_call: TRBD2
j_call: TRBJ2-7
v_call: TRBV29-1
clone_size: NA

cdr3_nt: TGTGCCAGCAGCTCAGACCTTGAAACCTACGAGCAGTACTTC
cdr3_aa: CASSSDLETYEQYF
d_call: NA
j_call: TRBJ2-7
v_call: TRBV7-8
clone_size: NA

cdr3_nt: TGTGCCAGCAGCTTATACGGATTCAACACCGGGGAGCTGTTTTTT
cdr3_aa: CASSLYGFNTGELFF
d_call: NA
j_call: TRBJ2-2
v_call: TRBV7-2
clone_size: NA

cdr3_nt: TGCAGCGTTGAGTGGCTAGCGGGCCAAGAGACCCAGTACTTC
cdr3_aa: CSVEWLAGQETQYF
d_call: TRBD2
j_call: TRBJ2-5
v_call: TRBV29-1
clone_size: few

cdr3_nt: TGTGCCAGCAGAGCTTTGAGATGGGGGGCTCCCTCTGGGGCCAACGTCCTGACTTTC
cdr3_aa: CASRALRWGAPSGANVLTF
d_call: NA
j_call: TRBJ2-6
v_call: TRBV2
clone_size: NA

cdr3_nt: TGTGCCAGCAGTGAAGGGACTAGCGGGCTCCGTGCGGAGCTGTTTTTT
cdr3_aa: CASSEGTSGLRAELFF
d_call: TRBD2
j_call: TRBJ2-2
v_call: TRBV6-1
clone_size: NA

cdr3_nt: TGCAGCGTTCCTCAGGGGATTGGGTCCTACGAGCAGTACTTC
cdr3_aa: CSVPQGIGSYEQYF
d_call: NA
j_call: TRBJ2-7
v_call: TRBV29-1
clone_size: NA

cdr3_nt: TGTGCCAGCAGTCTAGGCGGTCAGGGGGGCACAGATACGCAGTATTTT
cdr3_aa: CASSLGGQGGTDTQYF
d_call: TRBD1
j_call: TRBJ2-3
v_call: TRBV12-3/TRBV12-4
clone_size: many

cdr3_nt: TGCGCCAGCAGCCTAGGACCAGTCACCGGGGAGCTGTTTTTT
cdr3_aa: CASSLGPVTGELFF
d_call: NA
j_call: TRBJ2-2
v_call: TRBV4-1
clone_size: few

cdr3_nt: TGTGCCAGCAGTTACTCGACGACTAGCGGTTACAATGAGCAGTTCTTC
cdr3_aa: CASSYSTTSGYNEQFF
d_call: TRBD2
j_call: TRBJ2-1
v_call: TRBV6-5
clone_size: NA

cdr3_nt: TGTGCCAGCAGCCCCCTCGGCTACACTGAAGCTTTCTTT
cdr3_aa: CASSPLGYTEAFF
d_call: NA
j_call: TRBJ1-1
v_call: TRBV9
clone_size: few

cdr3_nt: TGTGCCAGCAGCCCCCCGGGAAGGGAGATTGGAGAGACCCAGTACTTC
cdr3_aa: CASSPPGREIGETQYF
d_call: NA
j_call: TRBJ2-5
v_call: TRBV7-9
clone_size: NA

cdr3_nt: TGTGCCAGCAGCCCGTCCGGGACCAGATTAACAGATACGCAGTATTTT
cdr3_aa: CASSPSGTRLTDTQYF
d_call: NA
j_call: TRBJ2-3
v_call: TRBV6-2/TRBV6-3
clone_size: NA

cdr3_nt: TGTGCCAGCAGCCAGGGGGCAGGGACTGAAGCTTTCTTT
cdr3_aa: CASSQGAGTEAFF
d_call: NA
j_call: TRBJ1-1
v_call: TRBV3-1
clone_size: few

cdr3_nt: TGTGCCAGCAGTTTGGGGGACGAAGCTTTCTTT
cdr3_aa: CASSLGDEAFF
d_call: NA
j_call: TRBJ1-1
v_call: TRBV12-3/TRBV12-4
clone_size: few

cdr3_nt: TGCGCCAGCAGCCATGGTTGGACATCTTCGTACGAGCAGTACTTC
cdr3_aa: CASSHGWTSSYEQYF
d_call: NA
j_call: TRBJ2-7
v_call: TRBV5-1
clone_size: NA

cdr3_nt: TGCAGTGCTGGAGGGACAGGGGGCTCCTACGAGCAGTACTTC
cdr3_aa: CSAGGTGGSYEQYF
d_call: TRBD1
j_call: TRBJ2-7
v_call: TRBV20-1
clone_size: NA

cdr3_nt: TGTGCCAGCAGCTTATGGGGGCAGGGCTCTTCCTACGAGCAGTACTTC
cdr3_aa: CASSLWGQGSSYEQYF
d_call: NA
j_call: TRBJ2-7
v_call: TRBV11-2
clone_size: NA

cdr3_nt: TGTGCCAGCAGCTTAGGTCCCGGCGCTAACTATGGCTACACCTTC
cdr3_aa: CASSLGPGANYGYTF
d_call: NA
j_call: TRBJ1-2
v_call: TRBV7-9
clone_size: few

cdr3_nt: TGTGCCAGCAGCCACAGGCAGTTCCGAGGCACCGGGGAGCTGTTTTTT
cdr3_aa: CASSHRQFRGTGELFF
d_call: NA
j_call: TRBJ2-2
v_call: TRBV7-8
clone_size: NA